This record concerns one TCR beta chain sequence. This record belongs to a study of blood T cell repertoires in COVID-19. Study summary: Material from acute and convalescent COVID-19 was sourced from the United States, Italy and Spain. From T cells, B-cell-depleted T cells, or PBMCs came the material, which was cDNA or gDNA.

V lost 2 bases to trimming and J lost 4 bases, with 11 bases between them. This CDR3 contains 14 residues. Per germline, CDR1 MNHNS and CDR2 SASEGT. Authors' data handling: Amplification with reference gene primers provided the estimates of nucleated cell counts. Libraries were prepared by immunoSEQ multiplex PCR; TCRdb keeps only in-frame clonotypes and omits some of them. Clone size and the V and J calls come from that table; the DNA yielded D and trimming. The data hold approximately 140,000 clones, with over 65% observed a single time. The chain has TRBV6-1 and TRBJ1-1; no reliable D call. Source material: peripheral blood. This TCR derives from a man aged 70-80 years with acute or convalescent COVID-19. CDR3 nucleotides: TGTGCCAGCAGTGAACGAGGGTCGGCCACTGAAGCTTTCTTT. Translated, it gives CASSERGSATEAFF.